The entry that follows covers one TCR beta chain sequence. The data were taken from a study of neoadjuvant anti-PD-1 for oral cavity cancer. The wider study: Nivolumab at 3 mg/kg was mostly given biweekly, three to four doses, pre-surgery. Patients without progression received a fourth nivolumab dose around day 43, then surgical resection on days 50-56.

Time point meaning: after neoadjuvant nivolumab, at surgical resection. Unmatched junction bases numbered 13, after V lost 10 bases and J lost 4 bases. CDR1 is ENHRY, CDR2 SYGVKD, per germline. This CDR3 contains 15 residues. Profiled with immunoSEQ multiplex PCR; TCRdb holds only in-frame clones, not every one. The table records some 61,000 clones, approximately 85% of them present only once. V and J are TRBV10-3 and TRBJ2-5; 9 nucleotides match TRBD2. The sequence was obtained from a person aged 35-79 years with oral cavity squamous cell carcinoma. The sequencing used PBMCs, collected after nivolumab (anti-PD-1) treatment. CDR3 sequence reads: CATFPGLAGGETQYF. The CDR3 DNA follows: TGTGCCACTTTCCCGGGACTAGCTGGTGGAGAGACCCAGTACTTC.